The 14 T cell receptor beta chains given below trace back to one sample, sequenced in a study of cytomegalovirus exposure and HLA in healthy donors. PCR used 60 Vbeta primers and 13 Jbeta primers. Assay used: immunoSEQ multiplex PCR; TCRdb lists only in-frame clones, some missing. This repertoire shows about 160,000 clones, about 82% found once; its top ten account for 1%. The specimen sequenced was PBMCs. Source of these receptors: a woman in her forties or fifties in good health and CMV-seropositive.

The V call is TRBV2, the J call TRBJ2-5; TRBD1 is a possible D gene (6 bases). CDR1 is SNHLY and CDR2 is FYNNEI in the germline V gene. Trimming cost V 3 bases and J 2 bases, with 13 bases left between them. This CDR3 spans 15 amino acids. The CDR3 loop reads CASSDRGYPQETQYF. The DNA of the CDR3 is TGTGCCAGCAGTGACAGGGGATACCCTCAAGAGACCCAGTACTTC.

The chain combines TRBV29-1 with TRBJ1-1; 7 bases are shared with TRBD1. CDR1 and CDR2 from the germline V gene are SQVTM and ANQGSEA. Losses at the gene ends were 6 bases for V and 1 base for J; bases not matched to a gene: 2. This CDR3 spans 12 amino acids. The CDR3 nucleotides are TGCAGCGTGACAGGGTGGAACACTGAAGCTTTCTTT. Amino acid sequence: CSVTGWNTEAFF. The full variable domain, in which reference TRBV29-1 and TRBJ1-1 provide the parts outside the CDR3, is SAVISQKPSRDICQRGTSLTIQCQVDSQVTMMFWYRQQPGQSLTLIATANQGSEATYESGFVIDKFPISRPNLTFSTLTVSNMSPEDSSIYLCSVTGWNTEAFFGQGTRLTVV.

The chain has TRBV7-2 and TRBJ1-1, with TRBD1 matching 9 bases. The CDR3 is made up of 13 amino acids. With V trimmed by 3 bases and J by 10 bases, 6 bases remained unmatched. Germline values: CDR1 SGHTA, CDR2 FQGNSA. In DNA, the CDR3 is TGTGCCAGCAGCTTTGGACAGGGGCGTTTAGCTTTCTTT. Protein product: CASSFGQGRLAFF. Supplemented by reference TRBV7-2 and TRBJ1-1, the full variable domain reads GAGVSQSPSNKVTEKGKDVELRCDPISGHTALYWYRQSLGQGLEFLIYFQGNSAPDKSGLPSDRFSAERTGGSVSTLTIQRTQQEDSAVYLCASSFGQGRLAFFGQGTRLTVV.

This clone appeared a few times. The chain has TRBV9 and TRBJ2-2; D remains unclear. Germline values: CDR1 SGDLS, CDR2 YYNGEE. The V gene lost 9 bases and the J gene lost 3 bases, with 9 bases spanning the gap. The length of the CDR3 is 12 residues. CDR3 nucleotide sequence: TGTGCCACCGAGCGTGACACCGGGGAGCTGTTTTTT. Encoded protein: CATERDTGELFF.

The CDR3 nucleotides are TGTGCCAGCAGTGACAGGGGTAATCAGCCCCAGCATTTT. This codes for CASSDRGNQPQHF. V gene TRBV6-6 combines with J gene TRBJ1-5, with 8 nucleotides matching TRBD1. Germline V gives CDR1 MNHNY, CDR2 SVGAGI (reference sequence). The CDR3 length is 13 residues. The trim removed 5 bases at V and 4 bases at J, leaving 1 base unmatched.

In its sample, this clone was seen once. The CDR3: CSTGQGREQYF. The CDR3 nucleotides are TGTTCCACCGGACAGGGGCGCGAGCAGTACTTC. The J gene is TRBJ2-7, the V gene TRBV7-9, with TRBD1 identical over 9 bases. Per the germline V gene, CDR1 is SEHNR and CDR2 is FQNEAQ (reference sequence). This CDR3 region has 11 residues. The entire variable domain, with the rest obtained from reference TRBV7-9 and TRBJ2-7, is as follows: DTGVSQNPRHKITKRGQNVTFRCDPISEHNRLYWYRQTLGQGPEFLTYFQNEAQLEKSRLLSDRFSAERPKGSFSTLEIQRTEQGDSAMYLCSTGQGREQYFGPGTRLTVT.

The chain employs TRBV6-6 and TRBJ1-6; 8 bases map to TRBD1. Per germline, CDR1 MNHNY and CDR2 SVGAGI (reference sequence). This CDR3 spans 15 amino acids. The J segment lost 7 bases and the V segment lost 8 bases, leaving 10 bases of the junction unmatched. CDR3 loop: CASQDLGTGNSPLHF. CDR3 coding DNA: TGTGCCAGCCAAGACCTCGGGACAGGCAATTCACCCCTCCACTTT.

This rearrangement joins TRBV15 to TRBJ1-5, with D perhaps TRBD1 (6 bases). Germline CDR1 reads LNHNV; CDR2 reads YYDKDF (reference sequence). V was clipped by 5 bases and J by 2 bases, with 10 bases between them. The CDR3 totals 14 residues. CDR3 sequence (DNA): TGTGCCACCAGCCTACAGGGTGGCAATCAGCCCCAGCATTTT. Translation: CATSLQGGNQPQHF.

For the CDR3, the DNA is TGTGCCAGCAGTAACAGGCGGGGGGGAGAAAAACTGTTTTTT. Amino acid sequence: CASSNRRGGEKLFF. The chain has TRBV2 and TRBJ1-4, with D possibly matching TRBD1 (5 bases). Trimming took 5 bases from V and 8 from J, leaving 15 bases between them. The CDR3 contains 14 residues. Germline CDR1 reads SNHLY; CDR2 reads FYNNEI.

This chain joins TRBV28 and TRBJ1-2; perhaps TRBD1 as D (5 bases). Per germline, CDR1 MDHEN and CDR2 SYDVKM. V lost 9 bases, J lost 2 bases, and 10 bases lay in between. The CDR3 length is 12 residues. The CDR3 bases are TGTGCCAGTGACCAGGGAAACTATGGCTACACCTTC. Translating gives CASDQGNYGYTF.

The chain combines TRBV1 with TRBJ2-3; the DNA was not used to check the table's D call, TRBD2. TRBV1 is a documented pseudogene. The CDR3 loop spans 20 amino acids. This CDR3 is CTSSQDLAPLAGICTDTQYF. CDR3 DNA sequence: TGCACCAGCAGCCAAGATCTAGCTCCCCTAGCGGGGATATGCACAGATACGCAGTATTTT.

The CDR3 DNA follows: TGTGCCAGTAGTACGGACAGGATGAACACTGAAGCTTTCTTT. Translated: CASSTDRMNTEAFF. This chain links TRBV19 with TRBJ1-1; 7 bases align to TRBD1. CDR1 is LNHDA and CDR2 is SQIVND in the germline V gene (reference sequence). V lost 4 bases, J lost 0 bases, and 2 bases stayed unmatched. This CDR3 contains 14 residues.

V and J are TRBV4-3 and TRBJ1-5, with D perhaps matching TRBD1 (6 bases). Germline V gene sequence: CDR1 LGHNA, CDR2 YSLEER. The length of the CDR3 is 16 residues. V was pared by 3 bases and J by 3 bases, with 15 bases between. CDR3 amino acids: CASSQEFGQPNQPQHF. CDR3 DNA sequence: TGCGCCAGCAGCCAGGAATTCGGACAGCCCAATCAGCCCCAGCATTTT.

The CDR3 DNA follows: TGTGCCAGTAGTAGCCAAACAGGAAACACCATATATTTT. As protein: CASSSQTGNTIYF. The V gene is TRBV19, the J gene TRBJ1-3, with D unresolved. Trimming cost V 4 bases and J 4 bases, with 8 bases left between them. In germline, CDR1 is LNHDA, CDR2 SQIVND (reference sequence). The CDR3 is made up of 13 amino acids.